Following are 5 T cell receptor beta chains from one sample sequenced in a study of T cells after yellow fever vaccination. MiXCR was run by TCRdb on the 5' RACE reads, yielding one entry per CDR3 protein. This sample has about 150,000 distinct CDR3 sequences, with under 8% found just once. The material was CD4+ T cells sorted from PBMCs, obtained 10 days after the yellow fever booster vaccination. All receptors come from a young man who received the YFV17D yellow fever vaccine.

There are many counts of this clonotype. As DNA, the CDR3 is TGTGCCACCAGCACCACATCTTACCAAGAGACCCAGTACTTC. Amino acids: CATSTTSYQETQYF. The chain links TRBV15 to TRBJ2-5; no definite D call. The CDR3 has 14 residues. Germline CDR1 reads LNHNV; CDR2 reads YYDKDF (reference sequence). V was shortened by 4 bases and J by 0 bases, with 9 bases between the two germline ends.

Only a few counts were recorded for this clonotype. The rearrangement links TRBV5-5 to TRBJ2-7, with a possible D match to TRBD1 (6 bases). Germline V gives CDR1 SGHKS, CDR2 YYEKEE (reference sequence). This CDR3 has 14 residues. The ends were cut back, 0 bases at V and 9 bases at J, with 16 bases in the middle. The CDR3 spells CASSLVSRGIWQYF. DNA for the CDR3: TGTGCCAGCAGCTTGGTATCCAGGGGCATTTGGCAGTACTTC. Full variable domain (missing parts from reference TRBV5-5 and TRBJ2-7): DAGVTQSPTHLIKTRGQQVTLRCSPISGHKSVSWYQQVLGQGPQFIFQYYEKEERGRGNFPDRFSARQFPNYSSELNVNALLLGDSALYLCASSLVSRGIWQYFGPGTRLTVT.

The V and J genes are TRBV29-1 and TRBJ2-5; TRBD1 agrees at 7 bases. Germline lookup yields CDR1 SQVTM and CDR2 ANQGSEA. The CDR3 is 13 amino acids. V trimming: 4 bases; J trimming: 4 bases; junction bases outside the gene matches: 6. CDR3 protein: CSVVVAGGETQYF. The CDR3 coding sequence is TGCAGCGTTGTCGTGGCAGGGGGAGAGACCCAGTACTTC.

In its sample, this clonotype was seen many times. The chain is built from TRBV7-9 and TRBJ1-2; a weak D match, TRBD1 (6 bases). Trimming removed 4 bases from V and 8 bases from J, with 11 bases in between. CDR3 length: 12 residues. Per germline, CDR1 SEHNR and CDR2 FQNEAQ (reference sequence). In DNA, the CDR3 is TGTGCCAGCAGCTCACCACAGGGCGGCTACACCTTC. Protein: CASSSPQGGYTF.

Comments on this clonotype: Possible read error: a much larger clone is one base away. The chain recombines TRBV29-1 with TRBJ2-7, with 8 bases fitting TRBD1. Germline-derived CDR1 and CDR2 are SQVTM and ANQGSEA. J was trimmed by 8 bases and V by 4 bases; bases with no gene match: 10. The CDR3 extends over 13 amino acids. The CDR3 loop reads CSVGKTGDHKQYF. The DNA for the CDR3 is TGCAGCGTTGGAAAGACAGGGGATCATAAGCAGTACTTC.